This TCR beta chain originates from a study of blood T cell repertoires in COVID-19. The CDR3 loop spans 15 amino acids. Trimming left V 5 bases short and J 3 bases short, with 14 bases between. Germline V gene data show CDR1 as LNHDA and CDR2 as SQIVND (reference sequence). TCRdb's copy holds only in-frame clones and misses some; the assay was immunoSEQ multiplex PCR. The sample has around 200,000 clones; roughly 89% are singletons. The genes are TRBV19 and TRBJ2-1; possible D gene TRBD2, 6 bases. The clonotype comes from a man aged 55 to 70 who had recovered from COVID-19. The specimen sequenced was peripheral blood. The CDR3 reads CASSLAGTFYNEQFF. As DNA, the CDR3 is TGTGCCAGTAGTTTAGCCGGGACTTTCTACAATGAGCAGTTCTTC.